Included here is one T cell receptor beta chain sequence, with context. These data belong to a study of cytomegalovirus exposure and HLA in healthy donors. Trimming stripped 3 bases from V and 5 bases from J, with 4 bases between. Looked up from germline, CDR1 is SGHAT and CDR2 is FQDESV (reference sequence). The CDR3 is made up of 11 amino acids. The PCR contained 60 Vbeta and 13 Jbeta primers. Assay: immunoSEQ multiplex PCR; the TCRdb copy retains only in-frame clones and omits some. The sample has some 190,000 clones, approximately 78% seen once. This rearrangement joins TRBV11-1 to TRBJ1-1; no reliable D call. The sequence derives from a woman aged 25 to 45 in good health and CMV-seropositive. The sample was PBMCs. The CDR3 DNA follows: TGTGCCAGCAGCTTTGAGACTGAAGCTTTCTTT. It yields the protein CASSFETEAFF.